This TCR beta chain emerged from a study of shared T cell receptors in the human thymus. The V gene lost 3 bases and the J gene lost 0 bases, with 4 bases spanning the gap. Germline lookup yields CDR1 MDHEN and CDR2 SYDVKM. This CDR3 spans 13 amino acids. Repertoires were generated with immunoSEQ multiplex PCR, while TCRdb's copy carries only in-frame clones and drops some. Found here are some 400,000 clones, 85% to 95% of them singletons; the top ten hold roughly 0.021%. Sequenced sample: thymocytes. This rearrangement joins TRBV28 to TRBJ2-3; D is unclear. This clonotype was obtained from a human donor. This CDR3 reads CASSLRSTDTQYF. CDR3 coding DNA: TGTGCCAGCAGTTTGCGGAGCACAGATACGCAGTATTTT.